The 20 T cell receptor beta chains in this list originate from one sample, sequenced in a study of CD8 T cells in ankylosing spondylitis. Broader study findings: Within ankylosing spondylitis blood, a TCR beta motif made up of roughly eight highly homologous variants appeared to be characteristic.

TCRdb redid the calling of the 5' RACE reads with MiXCR, one entry per CDR3 protein. The sample contains about 330,000 distinct CDR3 sequences, 8% of which appear only once. These receptors have no known antigen. Sequencing was done on a sample of blood, either unsorted or a sorted T cell fraction (not recorded which). The receptors shown here come from a male donor with ankylosing spondylitis.

The chain joins TRBV20-1 to TRBJ2-5; D is ambiguous. This CDR3 has 14 amino acids. The V and J ends lost 6 bases and 1 base respectively, with 15 bases between them. Germline V gene sequence: CDR1 DFQATT, CDR2 SNEGSKA (reference sequence). The chain's CDR3 is CSALFGSAQETQYF. The CDR3 bases are TGCAGTGCCCTCTTCGGGTCAGCCCAAGAGACCCAGTACTTC.

This clonotype occurred a few times. The chain joins TRBV2 to TRBJ2-3; the match to TRBD2 covers 14 bases. V lost 6 bases to trimming and J lost 6 bases; unmatched junction nucleotides: 5. The CDR3 extends over 15 amino acids. Germline V gene data show CDR1 as SNHLY and CDR2 as FYNNEI. The CDR3 DNA is TGTGCCAGCAGCGTGGGACTAGCGGGAGCGGATACGCAGTATTTT. This encodes CASSVGLAGADTQYF.

Ten or more counts support this clonotype. This chain joins TRBV12-3 or TRBV12-4 and TRBJ2-7; D gene ambiguous. The V gene lost 3 bases and the J gene lost 0 bases, with 9 bases spanning the gap. This CDR3 is built from 14 residues. This CDR3 is CASSLGPISYEQYF. Here the CDR3 DNA reads TGTGCCAGCAGTTTGGGCCCCATCTCCTACGAGCAGTACTTC.

At least ten counts were recorded for this clonotype. V usage is TRBV5-6 and J usage is TRBJ1-5; no firm D call. The V gene lost 1 base and the J gene lost 7 bases, with 6 bases spanning the gap. Germline V gene lookup returns CDR1 SGHDT and CDR2 YYEEEE. This CDR3 is 12 amino acids long. The CDR3 DNA follows: TGTGCCAGCAGCTTGCTGGCGCAGCCCCAGCATTTT. This encodes CASSLLAQPQHF. Variable domain in full (rest from reference TRBV5-6 and TRBJ1-5): DAGVTQSPTHLIKTRGQQVTLRCSPKSGHDTVSWYQQALGQGPQFIFQYYEEEERQRGNFPDRFSGHQFPNYSSELNVNALLLGDSALYLCASSLLAQPQHFGDGTRLSIL.

The gene calls are TRBV24-1 and TRBJ2-3; the match to TRBD2 covers 12 bases. CDR1 and CDR2 (germline): KGHDR, SFDVKD. The CDR3 is 16 amino acids. After removal of 4 bases from V and 1 base from J, the junction contained 2 bases not matched to a gene. CDR3 DNA: TGTGCCACCAGTGAGAGGACTAGCGGGGGCACAGATACGCAGTATTTT. Translated, it gives CATSERTSGGTDTQYF.

The sample holds a few counts of this clonotype. The chain links TRBV5-5 to TRBJ2-1, with a tentative D call TRBD1 (5 bases). Trimming took off 5 bases at V and 2 bases at J, with 14 bases between the two ends. Germline V CDR1 and CDR2: SGHKS, YYEKEE (reference sequence). The CDR3 spans 15 residues. The CDR3 coding sequence is TGTGCCAGCAGGATTCAGGCAGGGCCCTACAATGAGCAGTTCTTC. It encodes CASRIQAGPYNEQFF.

The CDR3 sequence: CAIRSGTESYEQYF. CDR3 nucleotide sequence: TGTGCCATCAGAAGCGGGACAGAATCCTACGAGCAGTACTTC. This sequence joins TRBV10-3 and TRBJ2-7; D possibly uses TRBD1 or TRBD2 (7 bases each). Trimming cost V 6 bases and J 1 base, with 13 bases left between them. The germline V gene has CDR1 ENHRY and CDR2 SYGVKD. CDR3 length: 14 amino acids.

This chain connects TRBV5-6 to TRBJ2-3; D could derive from TRBD1 or TRBD2 (6 bases each). V lost 4 bases to trimming and J lost 2 bases, with 14 bases between them. Germline V gene data show CDR1 as SGHDT and CDR2 as YYEEEE. This CDR3 has 15 amino acids. CDR3 DNA: TGTGCCAGCAGCGAGTTAGGGGGGAACACAGATACGCAGTATTTT. Its translation: CASSELGGNTDTQYF. The full variable domain, with the rest looked up from reference TRBV5-6 and TRBJ2-3, is DAGVTQSPTHLIKTRGQQVTLRCSPKSGHDTVSWYQQALGQGPQFIFQYYEEEERQRGNFPDRFSGHQFPNYSSELNVNALLLGDSALYLCASSELGGNTDTQYFGPGTRLTVL.

The CDR3 reads CASSLRLDGDTQYF. Written as DNA, the CDR3 is TGTGCCAGCAGCTTAAGACTAGACGGAGATACGCAGTATTTT. V usage is TRBV7-3 and J usage is TRBJ2-3, with D perhaps matching TRBD2 (6 bases). Germline-derived CDR1 and CDR2 are SGHTA and FQGTGA. With 1 base removed from V and 5 bases from J, the gap between germline ends came to 10 bases. The CDR3 has 14 amino acids.

DNA of the CDR3: TGCAGCGTTGAAGAAGGCGGGATCAGGAATAATGAGCAGTTCTTC. It encodes CSVEEGGIRNNEQFF. V is TRBV29-1 and J is TRBJ2-1, with a weak D call TRBD2 (6 bases). CDR1 and CDR2 (germline): SQVTM, ANQGSEA. There are 15 residues in the CDR3. The germline V and J ends were trimmed by 0 bases and 7 bases, with 16 bases remaining between them.

The V gene is TRBV12-3 or TRBV12-4, the J gene TRBJ1-1, with 9 bases aligning to TRBD1. The CDR3 contains 17 residues. Germline trimming cut 2 bases from V and 0 bases from J; bases unmatched to any gene: 7. As DNA, the CDR3 is TGTGCCAGCAGTTTAATGGGACAGGGTCCTCTGAACACTGAAGCTTTCTTT. It specifies CASSLMGQGPLNTEAFF.

At least ten counts were recorded for this clonotype. The chain couples TRBV12-3 or TRBV12-4 to TRBJ2-7; TRBD2 might be the D (5 bases). This CDR3 contains 15 residues. V was shortened by 4 bases and J by 7 bases, with 20 bases between the two germline ends. The CDR3 loop reads CASSSGFGSLSEQYF. The CDR3 nucleotides are TGTGCCAGCAGTTCGGGGTTTGGGTCCTTAAGTGAGCAGTACTTC.

In this sample, this clonotype turned up many times. This chain joins TRBV29-1 and TRBJ1-1; a weak D match, TRBD1 (5 bases). This CDR3 is built from 14 residues. The germline CDR1 and CDR2 sequences are SQVTM and ANQGSEA. V lost 4 bases, J lost 2 bases, and 14 bases lay in between. The CDR3 nucleotides are TGCAGCGTTGCATTGGGGGGGGGTAACACTGAAGCTTTCTTT. This codes for CSVALGGGNTEAFF.

Only a few counts were recorded for this clonotype. This sequence joins TRBV2 and TRBJ1-1; D is undetermined. Trimming stripped 10 bases from V and 3 bases from J, with 9 bases between. This CDR3 has 11 residues. CDR1 and CDR2 from the germline V gene are SNHLY and FYNNEI. The CDR3 DNA reads TGTGCCAACATCGGGGACACTGAAGCTTTCTTT. Its translation: CANIGDTEAFF.

This clonotype has only a few counts. The rearrangement uses TRBV4-1 and TRBJ1-5, with 8 positions matching TRBD1. The CDR3 consists of 16 residues. Germline CDR1 reads MGHRA; CDR2 reads YSYEKL. V was clipped by 3 bases and J by 4 bases; unmatched bases: 8. DNA of the CDR3: TGCGCCAGCAGCCAGCCCAGGACAGGGTTAAATCAGCCCCAGCATTTT. This sequence encodes CASSQPRTGLNQPQHF.

This clonotype was seen a handful of times. The chain combines TRBV18 with TRBJ2-1; 7 bases are a match to TRBD2. Germline trimming cut 3 bases from V and 5 bases from J; bases unmatched to any gene: 4. The CDR3 loop spans 14 amino acids. Looked up from germline, CDR1 is KGHSH and CDR2 is LQKENI. This CDR3 reads CASSPRAGDNEQFF. Written as DNA, the CDR3 is TGTGCCAGCTCACCCAGGGCGGGGGACAATGAGCAGTTCTTC.

This clonotype was found a few times. The chain couples TRBV5-6 to TRBJ2-5; a weak D match, TRBD2 (5 bases). V was clipped by 4 bases and J by 3 bases, with 16 bases between them. Germline V gene lookup returns CDR1 SGHDT and CDR2 YYEEEE. The CDR3 sequence is 15 residues long. DNA for the CDR3: TGTGCCAGCAGCCCTCTCCTAGCTCGGGAAGAGACCCAGTACTTC. This sequence encodes CASSPLLAREETQYF.

This clonotype appeared many times. The chain joins TRBV10-3 to TRBJ2-3; D unresolved. Germline values: CDR1 ENHRY, CDR2 SYGVKD. This CDR3 is built from 11 residues. The ends were cut back, 2 bases at V and 5 bases at J, with 2 bases in the middle. Here the CDR3 DNA reads TGTGCCATCAGTGAGGGAGATACGCAGTATTTT. This encodes CAISEGDTQYF.

V usage is TRBV6-5 and J usage is TRBJ2-5; D gene ambiguous. V lost 0 bases and J lost 4, with 12 bases in between. The V gene's germline CDR1 is MNHEY and CDR2 SVGAGI. The CDR3 spans 15 residues. Written as DNA, the CDR3 is TGTGCCAGCAGTTACTCGTCGGACGATGCAGAGACCCAGTACTTC. This codes for CASSYSSDDAETQYF.

The rearrangement uses TRBV7-8 and TRBJ2-3, with a tentative D call TRBD2 (6 bases). The length of the CDR3 is 16 residues. Trimming took off 2 bases at V and 0 bases at J, with 12 bases between the two ends. Germline-derived CDR1 and CDR2 are SGHVS and FQNEAQ. CDR3 nucleotides: TGTGCCAGCAGCTTAAGGGGCGGGGATAGCACAGATACGCAGTATTTT. As protein: CASSLRGGDSTDTQYF.